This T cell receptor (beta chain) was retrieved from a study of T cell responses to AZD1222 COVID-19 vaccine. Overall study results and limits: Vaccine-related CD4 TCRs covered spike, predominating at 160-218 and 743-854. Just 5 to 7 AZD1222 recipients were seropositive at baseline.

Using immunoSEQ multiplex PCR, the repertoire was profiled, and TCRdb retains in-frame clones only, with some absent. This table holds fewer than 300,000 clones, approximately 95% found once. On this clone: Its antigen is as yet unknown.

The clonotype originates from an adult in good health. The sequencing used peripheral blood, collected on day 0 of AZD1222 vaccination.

CDR3 loop: CAISALGQGGTGELFF. In DNA, the CDR3 is TGTGCCATCAGTGCCCTGGGACAGGGGGGCACCGGGGAGCTGTTTTTT. This chain uses TRBV10-3 with TRBJ2-2; 11 bases map to TRBD1. The V segment lost 4 bases and the J segment 4 bases; nucleotides outside the gene matches: 5. The CDR3 contains 16 residues. The V gene's germline CDR1 is ENHRY and CDR2 SYGVKD.